This T cell receptor beta chain was retrieved from a study of shared clonotypes between healthy human individuals (TCRdb year 2020). Context from the whole study: A few men and two women, aged 18 to 49 years, made up the cohort. For each donor, three plates each were used for CD4 naive and CD4 memory, two plates were used for CD8 naive, and one plate was used for CD8 memory. Blood TCR repertoires of five healthy adults were deeply sequenced to estimate repertoire size and the extent of clonotype sharing between individuals. Libraries were prepared and TCR repertoires were sequenced by different laboratories using diverse techniques, in order to increase sequencing depth and limit assay-specific biases. Each donor's leukapheresis produced roughly between about 0.9 and 9.5 billion PBMCs.

Turning to this clone: The target of this receptor is not known. Per-nucleotide qualities are absent, and no much larger clonotype sits a single base away. In the same sample, other DNA sequences code for this CDR3.

TCR CDR3 regions were amplified from genomic DNA by multiplex PCR using the deep immunoSEQ assay. For each cell subset, the extracted genomic DNA was distributed evenly across all wells of several immunoSEQ 96-well plates, and each plate served as one replicate. For sorted subsets, around 200 ng genomic DNA, equal to about 30,000 T cell genomes, was loaded into each replicate PCR. Purified libraries were measured with a Qubit 3.0 fluorometer, size-checked on a Bioanalyzer 2100, and measured again with the KAPA Library Quantification kit. A separate single-read 150-cycle Illumina NextSeq 550 flow cell was used to sequence each immunoSEQ 96-well plate. As for the authors' bioinformatics: Because only junctional sequences without quality scores were contained in the immunoSEQ output, filtering matching that applied to full-length reads could not be performed. To assign V/J genes and CDR3, sequences were annotated against IMGT germline references using PyIR, a Python wrapper for IgBLAST v1.9. Any read was removed if the V/J assignment was weak (E-value above 1e-6), the CDR3 was missing, or the read contained stop codons, out-of-frame junctions, or ambiguous translated residues. V3J clonotypes were defined by identical inferred V gene, J gene, and CDR3 amino acid sequence. To compute the percentage overlap between repertoires, the number of shared unique clonotypes was divided by the size of the smaller repertoire. Three approaches were used to assess repertoire richness: RTK rarefaction, the Chao1 estimator, and Recon v2.1 estimates of unobserved clonotypes. OLGA was used to compute generation probabilities for all TCRbeta clonotypes that the gDNA method yielded from several donors. TCRdb provides this immuneACCESS table in a form limited to in-frame rearrangements. Some clones are lacking; in checked studies, under half of them reflect an unresolved V gene, and why the rest are absent is not known. V, J and clone size derive from that table, while D and trimming were established from the DNA sequence. This sample gives about 2.2 million clones in total; roughly 91% of them show up just once. The top ten clones comprise approximately 1.7% of the sample.

The study at large found these results: Sampling was limited to blood, and TCR repertoires in tissue likely differ from TCR repertoires in blood. Clonotypes shared by all four sorted-subset donors showed higher generation probabilities than non-shared clonotypes. Pairwise subsampling indicated that sequencing depth was expected to affect the degree of clonotype sharing among donors. Sharing across a few donors was observed for approximately 5% of naive CD4, less than 4% of naive CD8, about 2.5% of memory CD4, and around 0.4% of memory CD8 clonotypes. Estimated clonotype richness was generally larger for naive than for memory subsets. The small number of donors limited the genetic and exposure-history diversity represented. Rarefaction of sorted-subset datasets indicated incomplete sequencing despite the large sequencing depth.

For the CD8 naive samples, CD45RO-negative cells were positively selected for CCR7, yielding a CD45RA+CCR7+ population from which TemRA cells were excluded. The donors were healthy, HIV-negative adults who had no recently reported acute infections or vaccinations. Every donor was a Caucasian adult residing in Nashville, Tennessee, USA. After blood collection by leukapheresis, PBMCs were isolated using Ficoll-Histopaque density gradient centrifugation and then cryopreserved in the vapor phase of liquid nitrogen. Analytical flow cytometry was used to check the purity and quantity of every magnetically sorted T cell population. Each sorted fraction had its genomic DNA isolated and then quantified by UV absorbance on a Nanodrop 2000c. Taken from cysteine to phenylalanine, the CDR3 has 16 residues. Of all the DNA, just the CDR3 is kept, 48 bases in frame from base 1. V is cut by 6 bases and J by 0 bases, and the space between the germline ends is 15 bases. CDR1 MDHEN and CDR2 SYDVKM are derived from the germline V gene.

The chain joins TRBV28 to TRBJ1-3, with the D gene uncertain. The sequencing sample was made of naive CD8+ T cells from PBMCs. What the cell subset or site label conveys for this sample: CD45RA+CCR7+. This receptor was taken from a man aged 18 to 29 in good health. Some clones in this sample may be carry-over from other donors' samples. The nucleotide sequence is TGTGCCAGCAGGCCAGGACGGTCCATCTCTGGAAACACCATATATTTT. It is translated as CASRPGRSISGNTIYF.